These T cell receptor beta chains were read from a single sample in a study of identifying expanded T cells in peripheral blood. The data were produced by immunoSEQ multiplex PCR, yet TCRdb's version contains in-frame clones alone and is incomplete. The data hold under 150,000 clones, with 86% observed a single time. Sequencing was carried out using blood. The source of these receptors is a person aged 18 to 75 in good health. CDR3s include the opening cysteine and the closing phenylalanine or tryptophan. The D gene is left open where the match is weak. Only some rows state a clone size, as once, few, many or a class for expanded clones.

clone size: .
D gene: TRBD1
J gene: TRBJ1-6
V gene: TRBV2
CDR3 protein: CASRDFRDRGSPLHF
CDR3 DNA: TGTGCCAGCAGGGACTTCCGGGACAGGGGTTCACCCCTCCACTTT

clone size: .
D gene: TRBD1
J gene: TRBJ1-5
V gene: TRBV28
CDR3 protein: CASIGRQGLSNQPQHF
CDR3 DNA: TGTGCCAGCATCGGAAGACAGGGCCTTAGCAATCAGCCCCAGCATTTT

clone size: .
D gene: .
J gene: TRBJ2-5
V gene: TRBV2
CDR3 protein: CASKEGGVETQYF
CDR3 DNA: TGTGCCAGCAAGGAGGGGGGGGTTGAGACCCAGTACTTC

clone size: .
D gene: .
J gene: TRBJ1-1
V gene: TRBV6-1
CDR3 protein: CASSEIVNTEAFF
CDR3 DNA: TGTGCCAGCAGTGAAATCGTGAACACTGAAGCTTTCTTT

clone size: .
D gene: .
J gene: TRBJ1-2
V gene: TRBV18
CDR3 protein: CASAQTDNYGYTF
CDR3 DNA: TGTGCCAGCGCCCAAACCGATAACTATGGCTACACCTTC

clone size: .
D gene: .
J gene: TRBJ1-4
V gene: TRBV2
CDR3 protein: CASKHRDWDEKLFF
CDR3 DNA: TGTGCCAGCAAGCACAGGGACTGGGATGAAAAACTGTTTTTT

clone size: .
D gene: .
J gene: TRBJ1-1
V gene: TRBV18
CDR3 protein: CASSPPGGVTEAFF
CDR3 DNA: TGTGCCAGCTCACCTCCCGGGGGGGTAACTGAAGCTTTCTTT

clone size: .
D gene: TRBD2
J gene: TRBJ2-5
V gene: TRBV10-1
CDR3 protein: CGLGAGVKETQYF
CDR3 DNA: TGCGGGTTAGGAGCGGGGGTTAAAGAGACCCAGTACTTC

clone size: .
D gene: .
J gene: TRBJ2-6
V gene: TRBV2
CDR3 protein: CASKGGDSGANVLTF
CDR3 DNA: TGTGCCAGCAAAGGGGGTGACTCTGGGGCCAACGTCCTGACTTTC

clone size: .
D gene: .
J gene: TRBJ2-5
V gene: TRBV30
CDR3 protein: CAWSALEAQYF
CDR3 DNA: TGTGCCTGGAGTGCCCTAGAGGCCCAGTACTTC

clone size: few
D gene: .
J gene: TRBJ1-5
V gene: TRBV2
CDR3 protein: CASSESRDQPQHF
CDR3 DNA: TGTGCCAGCAGTGAATCCCGAGATCAGCCCCAGCATTTT

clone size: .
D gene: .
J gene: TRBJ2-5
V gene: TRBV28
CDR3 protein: CASSFSPGGGVGQETQYF
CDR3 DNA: TGTGCCAGCAGTTTTAGCCCCGGAGGGGGGGTAGGGCAAGAGACCCAGTACTTC

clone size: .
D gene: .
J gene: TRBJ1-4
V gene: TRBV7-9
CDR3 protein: CASSLMNTGTEGEKLFF
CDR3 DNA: TGTGCCAGCAGCCTTATGAACACCGGGACGGAGGGTGAAAAACTGTTTTTT

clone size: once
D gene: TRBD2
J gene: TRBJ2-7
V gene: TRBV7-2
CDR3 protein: CASSLQRGSYEQYF
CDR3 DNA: TGTGCCAGCAGCTTACAGCGGGGGAGCTACGAGCAGTACTTC

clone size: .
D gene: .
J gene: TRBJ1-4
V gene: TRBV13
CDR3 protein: CASSFRGPATNEKLFF
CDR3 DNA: TGTGCCAGCAGCTTTCGAGGGCCAGCAACTAATGAAAAACTGTTTTTT

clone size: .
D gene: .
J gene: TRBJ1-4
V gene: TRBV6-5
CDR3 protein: CASSYSMYPTNEKLFF
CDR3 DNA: TGTGCCAGCAGTTACTCGATGTACCCCACTAATGAAAAACTGTTTTTT

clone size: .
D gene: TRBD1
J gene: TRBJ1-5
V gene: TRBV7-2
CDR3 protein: CASSIKQGNQPQHF
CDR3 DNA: TGTGCCAGCAGTATAAAACAGGGGAATCAGCCCCAGCATTTT

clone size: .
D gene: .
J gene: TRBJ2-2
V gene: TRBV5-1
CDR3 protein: CASSERGAGELFF
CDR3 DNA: TGCGCCAGCAGCGAGAGGGGAGCCGGGGAGCTGTTTTTT

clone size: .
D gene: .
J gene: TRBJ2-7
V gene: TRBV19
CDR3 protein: CASSIFDAHYEQYF
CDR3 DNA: TGTGCCAGTAGTATTTTTGATGCCCACTACGAGCAGTACTTC

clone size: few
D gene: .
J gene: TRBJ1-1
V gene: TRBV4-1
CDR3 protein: CASSRSGTPGGNTEAFF
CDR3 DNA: TGCGCCAGCAGCCGATCCGGGACTCCGGGGGGGAACACTGAAGCTTTCTTT

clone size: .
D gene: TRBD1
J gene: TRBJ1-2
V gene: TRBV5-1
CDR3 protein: CASSLALRTGDDGYTF
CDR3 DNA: TGCGCCAGCAGCTTGGCCTTAAGGACAGGGGATGATGGCTACACCTTC

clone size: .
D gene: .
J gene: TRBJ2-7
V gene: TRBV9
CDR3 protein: CASSVAGYSYEQYF
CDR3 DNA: TGTGCCAGCAGCGTAGCGGGCTACTCCTACGAGCAGTACTTC

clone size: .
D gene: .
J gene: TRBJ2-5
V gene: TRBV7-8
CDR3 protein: CASSPSHSGGETQYF
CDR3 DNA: TGTGCCAGCAGCCCCTCCCACTCCGGTGGAGAGACCCAGTACTTC

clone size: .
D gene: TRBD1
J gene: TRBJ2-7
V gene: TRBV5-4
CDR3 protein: CASSPEDRGSLEQYF
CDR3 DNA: TGTGCCAGCAGCCCAGAAGACAGGGGGAGTCTCGAGCAGTACTTC

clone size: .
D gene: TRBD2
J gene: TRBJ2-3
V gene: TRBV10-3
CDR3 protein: CAISGNLGTSGSTDTQYF
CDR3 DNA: TGTGCCATCAGCGGAAATCTCGGGACTAGCGGGAGTACAGATACGCAGTATTTT

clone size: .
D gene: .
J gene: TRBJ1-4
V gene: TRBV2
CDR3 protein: CASKFGQSNEKLFF
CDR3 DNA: TGTGCCAGCAAATTTGGACAGTCAAATGAAAAACTGTTTTTT

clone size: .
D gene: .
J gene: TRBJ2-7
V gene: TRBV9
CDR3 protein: CASSVVETLLYEQYF
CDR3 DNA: TGTGCCAGCAGCGTAGTGGAGACCCTCCTCTACGAGCAGTACTTC

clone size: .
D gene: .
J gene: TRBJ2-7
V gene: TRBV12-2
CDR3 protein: CASRFPGQGKFSYEQYF
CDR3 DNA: TGTGCAAGTCGCTTCCCGGGACAGGGGAAATTTTCCTACGAGCAGTACTTC

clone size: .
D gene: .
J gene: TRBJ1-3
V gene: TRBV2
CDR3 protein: CASSVSRSGNTIYF
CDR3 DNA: TGTGCCAGCAGTGTTTCCAGGTCCGGGAACACCATATATTTT

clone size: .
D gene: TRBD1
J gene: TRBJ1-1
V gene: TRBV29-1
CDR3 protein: CSVNRDRGQAFF
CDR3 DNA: TGCAGCGTGAACCGGGACAGGGGGCAAGCTTTCTTT

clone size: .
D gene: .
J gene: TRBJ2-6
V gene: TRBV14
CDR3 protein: CASSQDDSWGTGANVLTF
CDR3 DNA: TGTGCCAGCAGCCAAGATGATTCTTGGGGGACCGGGGCCAACGTCCTGACTTTC

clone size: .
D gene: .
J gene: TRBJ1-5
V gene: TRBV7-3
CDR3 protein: CASSLSEISNQPQHF
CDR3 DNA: TGTGCCAGCAGCTTATCAGAAATTAGCAATCAGCCCCAGCATTTT

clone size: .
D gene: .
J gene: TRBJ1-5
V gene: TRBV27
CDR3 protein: CASSLSMGGGQPQHF
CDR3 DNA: TGTGCCAGCAGTTTATCGATGGGGGGCGGGCAGCCCCAGCATTTT

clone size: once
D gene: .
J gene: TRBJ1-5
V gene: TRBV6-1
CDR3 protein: CASSEPPRRQTNQPQHF
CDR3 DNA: TGTGCCAGCAGTGAACCCCCCAGGAGGCAGACTAATCAGCCCCAGCATTTT

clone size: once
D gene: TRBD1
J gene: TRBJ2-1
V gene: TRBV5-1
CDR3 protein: CASSAGQGVYNEQFF
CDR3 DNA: TGCGCCAGCAGCGCGGGACAGGGAGTATACAATGAGCAGTTCTTC

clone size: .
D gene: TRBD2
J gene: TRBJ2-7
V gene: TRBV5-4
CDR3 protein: CASSFSSGAYEQYF
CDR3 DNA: TGTGCCAGCAGCTTCTCTAGCGGGGCCTACGAGCAGTACTTC

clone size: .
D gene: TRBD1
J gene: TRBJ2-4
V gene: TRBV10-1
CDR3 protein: CASSESRAGGRGNIQYF
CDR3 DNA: TGCGCCAGCAGTGAGTCGAGGGCAGGGGGCCGAGGGAACATTCAGTACTTC

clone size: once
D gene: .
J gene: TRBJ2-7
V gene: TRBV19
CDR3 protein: CASSIGGNEQYF
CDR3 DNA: TGTGCCAGTAGTATAGGGGGGAACGAGCAGTACTTC

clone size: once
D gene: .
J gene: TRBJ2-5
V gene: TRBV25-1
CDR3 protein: CASSEWGQEETQYF
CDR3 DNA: TGTGCCAGCAGTGAATGGGGACAAGAAGAGACCCAGTACTTC

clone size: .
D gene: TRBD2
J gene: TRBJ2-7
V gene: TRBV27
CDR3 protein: CASSLIRTSGRNEQYF
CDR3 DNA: TGTGCCAGCAGTTTAATCAGGACTAGCGGGAGAAACGAGCAGTACTTC

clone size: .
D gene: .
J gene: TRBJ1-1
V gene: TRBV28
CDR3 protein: CASSNGAEAFF
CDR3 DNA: TGTGCCAGCAGTAACGGCGCTGAAGCTTTCTTT

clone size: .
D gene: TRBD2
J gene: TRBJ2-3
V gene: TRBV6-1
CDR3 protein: CASSETSGSLDTQYF
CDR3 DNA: TGTGCCAGCAGTGAAACTAGCGGGAGTTTAGATACGCAGTATTTT

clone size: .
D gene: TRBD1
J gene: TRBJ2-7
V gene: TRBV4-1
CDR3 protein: CASSQGAGGSYEQYF
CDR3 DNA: TGCGCCAGCAGCCAAGGGGCAGGGGGATCCTACGAGCAGTACTTC

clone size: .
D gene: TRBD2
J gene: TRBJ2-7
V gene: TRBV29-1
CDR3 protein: CSVEVAGTYEQYF
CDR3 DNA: TGCAGCGTTGAAGTAGCGGGGACTTACGAGCAGTACTTC

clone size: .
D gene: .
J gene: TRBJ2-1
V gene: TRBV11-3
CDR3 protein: CASSLAGGNEQFF
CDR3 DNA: TGTGCCAGCAGCTTAGCTGGGGGGAATGAGCAGTTCTTC